The 27 T cell receptor beta chains in this list originate from one sample, sequenced in a study of cytomegalovirus exposure and HLA in healthy donors. The PCR employed 60 Vbeta primers together with 13 Jbeta primers. The data were produced by immunoSEQ multiplex PCR, yet TCRdb's version contains in-frame clones alone and is incomplete. The sample lists about 160,000 clones, about 80% seen once, with roughly 10% in the top ten. The sequencing input was PBMCs. These receptor sequences come from a man between 18 and 35 years old in good health and CMV-seropositive.

This chain joins TRBV27 and TRBJ2-5; TRBD2 might be the D (6 bases). The germline gives CDR1 MNHEY, CDR2 SMNVEV (reference sequence). Trimming removed 4 bases from V and 0 bases from J, with 12 bases in between. This CDR3 is 15 amino acids long. CDR3 protein: CASSSGAGYQETQYF. The CDR3 region has the DNA TGTGCCAGCAGTTCCGGCGCGGGGTACCAAGAGACCCAGTACTTC.

This sequence joins TRBV5-1 and TRBJ2-7; TRBD2 matches at 10 bases. The length of the CDR3 is 17 residues. Losses at the gene ends were 0 bases for V and 2 bases for J; bases not matched to a gene: 8. Germline loops: CDR1 SGHRS, CDR2 YFSETQ. The CDR3 loop is CASSLGSSGSLAYEQYF. The CDR3 DNA follows: TGCGCCAGCAGCTTGGGGTCTAGCGGGAGTCTGGCCTACGAGCAGTACTTC.

The J gene is TRBJ2-3, the V gene TRBV27; TRBD2 aligns across 8 bases. Germline values: CDR1 MNHEY, CDR2 SMNVEV (reference sequence). CDR3 size: 17 residues. V dropped 3 bases and J dropped 4; count of bases not matched to a gene: 12. CDR3 sequence (DNA): TGTGCCAGCAGTTTCCGTAAATCGGGGGGGCGAGCAGATACGCAGTATTTT. Translating it yields CASSFRKSGGRADTQYF.

The chain carries TRBV11-2 and TRBJ2-1; 8 nucleotides align to TRBD1. The CDR3 is 16 residues long. Germline CDR1 SGHAT, CDR2 FQNNGV. After removal of 1 base from V and 7 bases from J, the junction contained 9 bases not matched to a gene. The CDR3 sequence is CASSLGFWTGSNEQFF. In DNA form, the CDR3 reads TGTGCCAGCAGCTTAGGGTTTTGGACAGGGTCGAATGAGCAGTTCTTC.

The count of this clone is one. The chain is built from TRBV5-4 and TRBJ2-7; TRBD2 agrees at 13 bases. V was pared by 2 bases and J by 7 bases, with 6 bases of the junction left unmatched. Germline CDR1 reads SGHNT; CDR2 reads YYREEE (reference sequence). The CDR3 has 15 amino acids. In DNA, the CDR3 is TGTGCCAGCAGCTTAGGAACTAGCGGGAGGGATGAGCAGTACTTC. It yields the protein CASSLGTSGRDEQYF.

The chain combines TRBV29-1 with TRBJ2-7, with D perhaps matching TRBD1 (6 bases). Trimming took 0 bases from V and 6 from J, leaving 6 bases between them. The CDR3 contains 11 residues. Germline loops: CDR1 SQVTM, CDR2 ANQGSEA. This chain's CDR3 is CSVEDRGEQYF. The CDR3 region has the DNA TGCAGCGTTGAAGACAGGGGCGAGCAGTACTTC.

This clone was recorded a few times. The chain uses TRBV5-1 and TRBJ2-5; maybe TRBD1 (5 bases). The end of the DNA aligns better with TRBJ2-7, so the J call may be wrong. The CDR3 length is 14 residues. Looked up from germline, CDR1 is SGHRS and CDR2 is YFSETQ. CDR3 DNA: TGCGCCAGCAGCTTGGGACAGAGCTCCTACGAGCAGTACTTC. Protein sequence: CASSLGQSSYEQYF.

The V call is TRBV5-1, the J call TRBJ2-1; D might be TRBD1 (5 bases). CDR3 length: 13 residues. Germline assignment: CDR1 SGHRS and CDR2 YFSETQ. With 0 bases removed from V and 6 bases from J, the gap between germline ends came to 7 bases. The CDR3 DNA reads TGCGCCAGCAGCTTGGGACAGCGCAATGAGCAGTTCTTC. Its translation: CASSLGQRNEQFF.

This clone was recorded a few times. This chain connects TRBV5-4 to TRBJ2-1; TRBD1 is a possible D gene (6 bases). Germline assignment: CDR1 SGHNT and CDR2 YYREEE (reference sequence). Deletions cut 5 bases from V and 1 base from J, with 13 bases between. The CDR3 is 15 amino acids. Here the CDR3 reads CASRYQQGSYNEQFF. The CDR3 DNA reads as TGTGCCAGCAGGTATCAACAGGGATCCTACAATGAGCAGTTCTTC. The variable domain in full, with the rest retrieved from reference TRBV5-4 and TRBJ2-1, is ETGVTQSPTHLIKTRGQQVTLRCSSQSGHNTVSWYQQALGQGPQFIFQYYREEENGRGNFPPRFSGLQFPNYSSELNVNALELDDSALYLCASRYQQGSYNEQFFGPGTRLTVL.

This chain connects TRBV11-2 to TRBJ1-2; 8 bases map to TRBD1. The germline V gene has CDR1 SGHAT and CDR2 FQNNGV. V lost 1 base, J lost 4 bases, and 8 bases stayed unmatched. The CDR3 has 16 residues. This chain's CDR3 is CASSLGRGQLSYGYTF. As DNA, the CDR3 is TGTGCCAGCAGCTTAGGCAGGGGGCAGTTAAGCTATGGCTACACCTTC. Looking up the rest from reference TRBV11-2 and TRBJ1-2 gives the full variable domain: EAGVAQSPRYKIIEKRQSVAFWCNPISGHATLYWYQQILGQGPKLLIQFQNNGVVDDSQLPKDRFSAERLKGVDSTLKIQPAKLEDSAVYLCASSLGRGQLSYGYTFGSGTRLTVV.

This clone has only a few counts. The CDR3 DNA sequence: TGTGCCAGCAGCGTAGATGGGGGGACTAATGAAAAACTGTTTTTT. The encoded protein is CASSVDGGTNEKLFF. The V call is TRBV9, the J call TRBJ1-4, with TRBD1 as a possible D gene (5 bases). The CDR3 loop spans 15 amino acids. Germline V gene lookup returns CDR1 SGDLS and CDR2 YYNGEE. With 0 bases removed from V and 2 bases from J, the gap between germline ends came to 8 bases.

The rearrangement joins TRBV30 to TRBJ1-5; a possible D gene is TRBD1 (6 bases). The CDR3 is 15 residues long. Germline loops: CDR1 GTSNPN, CDR2 SVGIG (reference sequence). Trimming stripped 2 bases from V and 3 bases from J, with 14 bases between. CDR3 residues: CAWSSSGTYNQPQHF. Here the CDR3 DNA reads TGTGCCTGGAGTTCATCCGGGACATACAATCAGCCCCAGCATTTT. The full variable domain, its missing parts supplied by reference TRBV30 and TRBJ1-5, is SQTIHQWPATLVQPVGSPLSLECTVEGTSNPNLYWYRQAAGRGLQLLFYSVGIGQISSEVPQNLSASRPQDRQFILSSKKLLLSDSGFYLCAWSSSGTYNQPQHFGDGTRLSIL.

The V gene is TRBV5-1, the J gene TRBJ2-7, with a tentative D call TRBD1 (5 bases). Germline V gives CDR1 SGHRS, CDR2 YFSETQ. V lost 2 bases to trimming and J lost 6 bases, with 9 bases between them. This CDR3 region has 12 residues. The CDR3 spells CASSFGTGEQYF. DNA of the CDR3: TGCGCCAGCAGCTTCGGAACAGGCGAGCAGTACTTC.

This clone has a single count. The genes are TRBV7-8 and TRBJ2-5; a weak D match, TRBD1 (6 bases). The end of the DNA fits TRBJ2-7 better, so the J call may be wrong. The CDR3 sequence is 14 residues long. Germline lookup yields CDR1 SGHVS and CDR2 FQNEAQ. CDR3 DNA: TGTGCCAGCAGCTTAGTGGGGGCCGCCTACGAGCAGTACTTC. It specifies CASSLVGAAYEQYF.

The table lists this clone with a count of one. Other DNA sequences in this sample translate to the same CDR3. The chain recombines TRBV5-1 with TRBJ1-1, with 8 nucleotides matching TRBD1. V lost 4 bases, J lost 3 bases, and 5 bases stayed unmatched. CDR1 and CDR2 from the germline V gene are SGHRS and YFSETQ. This CDR3 contains 14 residues. This CDR3 reads CASSLDRADTEAFF. CDR3 coding DNA: TGCGCCAGCAGCCTGGACAGGGCGGACACTGAAGCTTTCTTT.

V and J are TRBV2 and TRBJ2-7; D remains unclear. The length of the CDR3 is 10 residues. Germline values: CDR1 SNHLY, CDR2 FYNNEI. V dropped 3 bases and J dropped 6 bases, with 3 bases sitting between them. The DNA of the CDR3 is TGTGCCAGCAGTGATCTCGAGCAGTACTTC. It specifies CASSDLEQYF.

J is TRBJ2-1 and V is TRBV5-6; TRBD2 agrees at 12 bases. The V gene end was trimmed by 0 bases and the J gene end by 15 bases; junction bases not matched to a gene: 7. The germline V gene has CDR1 SGHDT and CDR2 YYEEEE. The CDR3 contains 14 residues. CDR3 amino acids: CASSLGSSGRAAFF. The CDR3, as DNA: TGTGCCAGCAGCTTGGGGTCTAGCGGGAGGGCCGCGTTCTTC.

The rearrangement links TRBV30 to TRBJ1-3; D may be TRBD1 (6 bases). From germline, CDR1 is GTSNPN and CDR2 SVGIG (reference sequence). This CDR3 comprises 13 residues. V was shortened by 1 base and J by 8 bases, with 12 bases between the two germline ends. The CDR3 region has the DNA TGTGCCTGGAGTGCAGGACAGATGGACACCATATATTTT. Protein product: CAWSAGQMDTIYF.

The rearrangement joins TRBV11-2 to TRBJ2-1, with D hard to call. The length of the CDR3 is 15 residues. From germline, CDR1 is SGHAT and CDR2 FQNNGV. Trimming removed 5 bases at V and 1 base at J, with 12 bases between. The CDR3 DNA reads as TGTGCCAGCAGCCGCGCGGTCTCTTCCTACAATGAGCAGTTCTTC. Translation: CASSRAVSSYNEQFF.

V usage is TRBV27 and J usage is TRBJ1-4, with TRBD1 identical over 7 bases. V dropped 4 bases and J dropped 8; count of bases not matched to a gene: 7. The CDR3 covers 14 residues. Germline V gene data show CDR1 as MNHEY and CDR2 as SMNVEV (reference sequence). CDR3 in DNA: TGTGCCAGCAGTTCTCCAAGCAGGGGGGAAAAACTGTTTTTT. It codes for CASSSPSRGEKLFF.

The chain has TRBV28 and TRBJ2-7, with D unresolved. Per the germline V gene, CDR1 is MDHEN and CDR2 is SYDVKM. Trimming took 6 bases from V and 5 from J, leaving 8 bases between them. The CDR3 covers 11 residues. The CDR3: CASSLRDEQYF. The DNA of the CDR3 is TGTGCCAGCAGCCTTCGGGACGAGCAGTACTTC.

Points on this clone: At one of its ends the junction is not consistent with the germline gene, which may arise from a read error. The chain couples TRBV18 to TRBJ2-4; D call uncertain. The CDR3 totals 16 residues. Germline-derived CDR1 and CDR2 are KGHSH and LQKENI. CDR3 sequence reads: CASSPEAPYAKNSQYF. As DNA, the CDR3 is TGTGCCAGCTCACCAGAAGCTCCCTATGCCAAAAACAGTCAGTACTTC.

This clone was found once. V is TRBV5-6 and J is TRBJ2-7; 7 bases line up with TRBD2. The junction had 14 bases not matched to a gene; V was cut back by 5 bases and J by 6 bases. The germline V gene has CDR1 SGHDT and CDR2 YYEEEE. This CDR3 region has 15 residues. The CDR3 spells CASSLQFAGVLEQYF. DNA of the CDR3: TGTGCCAGCAGTCTTCAATTCGCGGGAGTCCTCGAGCAGTACTTC.

The chain links TRBV2 to TRBJ1-2; the D is unclear. The CDR3 has 12 amino acids. In germline, CDR1 is SNHLY, CDR2 FYNNEI. V was cut by 5 bases and J by 4 bases, with 8 bases left in between. CDR3 in DNA: TGTGCCAGCAGTCCAGGATCCTATGGCTACACCTTC. It specifies CASSPGSYGYTF.

The V and J genes are TRBV9 and TRBJ1-2, with 12 bases lining up with TRBD1. The CDR3 is 15 residues long. CDR1 is SGDLS and CDR2 is YYNGEE in the germline V gene. V dropped 5 bases and J dropped 8; count of bases not matched to a gene: 10. This CDR3 is CASSRSGTGGGGYTF. The CDR3 coding sequence is TGTGCCAGCAGTCGTTCCGGGACAGGGGGCGGGGGCTACACCTTC.

The chain has TRBV6-1 and TRBJ2-7; 7 bases map to TRBD1. This CDR3 is built from 15 residues. CDR1 and CDR2 (germline): MNHNS, SASEGT. The V segment lost 4 bases and the J segment 2 bases; nucleotides outside the gene matches: 8. CDR3 sequence: CASSGGTVLTYEQYF. As DNA, the CDR3 is TGTGCCAGCAGTGGTGGGACAGTCCTAACCTACGAGCAGTACTTC.

Only a few counts were recorded for this clone. This chain connects TRBV7-2 to TRBJ1-2; TRBD1 matches 7 bases. This CDR3 region has 14 residues. The junction had 11 bases not matched to a gene; V was cut back by 5 bases and J by 8 bases. Looked up from germline, CDR1 is SGHTA and CDR2 is FQGNSA. In DNA form, the CDR3 reads TGTGCCAGCAGCACCCGACAGGGTACGGGGGGCTACACCTTC. Protein product: CASSTRQGTGGYTF.